This TCR beta chain emerged from a study of T cells in Graves' hyperthyroidism and ophthalmopathy. Template material for amplifying TCR beta CDR3 regions consisted of RNA transcripts. TCR CDR3 underwent first-round RT-PCR with the HTBI primer set. TCRdb reanalysed the multiplex PCR reads using MiXCR and keeps one entry per CDR3 protein. The table shows about 290,000 distinct CDR3 sequences, with roughly 13% occurring only once. The length of the CDR3 is 15 residues. Germline CDR1 reads MDHEN; CDR2 reads SYDVKM. Details on this clonotype: The antigen remains undetermined. Mismatch with germline at one junction end may stem from a read error.

Preceding any ophthalmopathy symptoms, the blood sample dates from first hyperthyroidism diagnosis. Study findings and constraints: Most clonotypes expanded in the thyroid (above 0.001) were also present in blood.

This TCR came from a woman aged 30 to 39 with Graves' hyperthyroidism that later progressed to Graves' ophthalmopathy. The chain joins TRBV28 to TRBJ2-3, with 9 nucleotides matching TRBD2. Input material: blood. The CDR3 here is CASSLGLAGTDAQYF. DNA for the CDR3: TGTGCCAGCAGTTTAGGGCTAGCGGGAACAGATGCGCAGTATTTT. Complete variable domain (other parts from reference TRBV28 and TRBJ2-3): DVKVTQSSRYLVKRTGEKVFLECVQDMDHENMFWYRQDPGLGLRLIYFSYDVKMKEKGDIPEGYSVSREKKERFSLILESASTNQTSMYLCASSLGLAGTDAQYFGPGTRLTVL.